The 26 T cell receptor beta chains in this list originate from one sample, sequenced in a study of blood T cell repertoires in COVID-19. The method was immunoSEQ multiplex PCR; TCRdb's version includes in-frame clones alone and lacks a portion of them. The sample shows roughly 30,000 clones, 90% to 95% of them seen only once. The sample comprised peripheral blood. The receptor source for this set is a man aged 60 to 69 with acute or convalescent COVID-19.

The genes are TRBV24-1 and TRBJ1-2; 7 nucleotides match TRBD1. This CDR3 contains 14 residues. Trimming cost V 0 bases and J 8 bases; bases outside gene matches: 5. Germline assignment: CDR1 KGHDR and CDR2 SFDVKD. The CDR3: CATSDLDRATGYTF. DNA for the CDR3: TGTGCCACCAGTGATTTGGACAGGGCAACCGGCTACACCTTC.

The rearrangement joins TRBV7-8 to TRBJ1-2; D is uncertain. Trimming stripped 1 base from V and 8 bases from J, with 11 bases between. The CDR3 covers 13 residues. The germline V gene has CDR1 SGHVS and CDR2 FQNEAQ. CDR3: CASSLEWEDGYTF. CDR3 DNA: TGTGCCAGCAGCTTAGAGTGGGAGGACGGCTACACCTTC.

There are a few counts of this clone. This sequence joins TRBV10-3 and TRBJ1-6, with D possibly TRBD1 on 5 matching bases. The CDR3 is 14 residues long. Germline V gene data show CDR1 as ENHRY and CDR2 as SYGVKD. V lost 10 bases and J 7 bases, leaving 17 bases between the germline ends. The CDR3 DNA is TGTGCCACCTCAGGATGGGGGGAGAATTCACCCCTCCACTTT. It encodes CATSGWGENSPLHF.

V usage is TRBV9 and J usage is TRBJ2-1, with 13 bases matching TRBD2. J was trimmed by 15 bases and V by 1 base; bases with no gene match: 7. Germline V gene data show CDR1 as SGDLS and CDR2 as YYNGEE. The CDR3 runs 14 residues. The CDR3 region has the DNA TGTGCCAGCAGCGTAACAGGACTAGCGGGAGAGGTGTTCTTC. Translated, it gives CASSVTGLAGEVFF.

This chain connects TRBV18 to TRBJ2-2; possibly TRBD2 for D (5 bases). Germline values: CDR1 KGHSH, CDR2 LQKENI. The length of the CDR3 is 16 residues. Trimming removed 2 bases at V and 1 base at J, with 11 bases between. CDR3 sequence (DNA): TGTGCCAGCTCACCATTTTTCCGGGAGAACACCGGGGAGCTGTTTTTT. It translates to CASSPFFRENTGELFF.

This chain joins TRBV7-9 and TRBJ1-4; 8 positions match TRBD1. Per the germline V gene, CDR1 is SEHNR and CDR2 is FQNEAQ (reference sequence). This CDR3 region has 14 residues. V was pared by 5 bases and J by 7 bases, with 6 bases of the junction left unmatched. CDR3 in amino acids: CASSGTGGGEKLFF. The DNA for the CDR3 is TGTGCCAGCAGCGGTACAGGGGGTGGTGAAAAACTGTTTTTT.

The CDR3 reads CASSQGQGGYYEQYF. The DNA of the CDR3 is TGCGCCAGCAGCCAAGGACAGGGGGGGTATTACGAGCAGTACTTC. The V call is TRBV4-3, the J call TRBJ2-7; TRBD1 agrees at 9 bases. This CDR3 spans 15 amino acids. CDR1 LGHNA and CDR2 YSLEER come from the germline V gene. J lost 4 bases, V lost 1 base, and 5 bases had no gene match.

This clone has more than one count but fewer than ten. The V and J genes are TRBV11-2 and TRBJ2-1; D may be TRBD1 (6 bases). The CDR3 has 15 amino acids. Germline V gene lookup returns CDR1 SGHAT and CDR2 FQNNGV. The ends were cut back, 5 bases at V and 11 bases at J, with 22 bases in the middle. This CDR3 is CASSQLGYRVIKQFF. DNA of the CDR3: TGTGCCAGCAGCCAACTAGGATACAGGGTAATAAAGCAGTTCTTC.

The chain couples TRBV6-6 to TRBJ1-6, with 12 bases matching TRBD1. In germline, CDR1 is MNHNY, CDR2 SVGAGI (reference sequence). The CDR3 has 16 amino acids. Germline trimming cut 5 bases from V and 10 bases from J; bases unmatched to any gene: 9. The CDR3 bases are TGTGCCAGCAGTCGACCGGGACAGGGGGCTCGATCACCCCTCCACTTT. It is translated as CASSRPGQGARSPLHF.

V and J are TRBV6-6 and TRBJ1-5, with 8 bases that match TRBD1. The V segment lost 11 bases and the J segment 2 bases; nucleotides outside the gene matches: 5. Germline CDR1 is MNHNY and CDR2 is SVGAGI (reference sequence). The CDR3 runs 13 residues. CDR3 DNA sequence: TGTGCCGGCTCAGGGGGCGGCAATCAGCCCCAGCATTTT. It encodes CAGSGGGNQPQHF.

The chain joins TRBV12-3 or TRBV12-4 to TRBJ2-7; 7 positions match TRBD2. J lost 11 bases, V lost 6 bases, and 10 bases had no gene match. The CDR3 covers 12 residues. Here the CDR3 DNA reads TGTGCCAGCAGCTTCCCCGGGAGGACGGAGTACTTC. Protein: CASSFPGRTEYF.

The sample holds one count of this clone. V is TRBV5-1 and J is TRBJ2-2; tentatively, D is TRBD1 (5 bases). Trimming left V 4 bases short and J 3 bases short, with 16 bases between. The germline gives CDR1 SGHRS, CDR2 YFSETQ. The CDR3 extends over 16 amino acids. The CDR3 region is CASSVQGEVYTGELFF. Written as DNA, the CDR3 is TGCGCCAGCAGCGTCCAGGGCGAAGTGTACACCGGGGAGCTGTTTTTT.

V is TRBV19 and J is TRBJ2-1; possible D gene TRBD1, 6 bases. With 5 bases removed from V and 5 bases from J, the gap between germline ends came to 16 bases. Per germline, CDR1 LNHDA and CDR2 SQIVND (reference sequence). This CDR3 contains 15 residues. The CDR3, as DNA: TGTGCCAGTAGTGCCCGGACAAGGGGGAACAATGAGCAGTTCTTC. The encoded protein is CASSARTRGNNEQFF.

The J gene is TRBJ2-7, the V gene TRBV5-1, with TRBD1 matching 9 bases. Germline CDR1 reads SGHRS; CDR2 reads YFSETQ. The CDR3 has 19 residues. Trimming removed 4 bases from V and 2 bases from J; junction bases left unmatched: 19. The CDR3 protein is CASSLQTPGTGYLTYEQYF. CDR3 nucleotide sequence: TGCGCCAGCAGCCTTCAAACCCCGGGGACAGGGTATTTGACCTACGAGCAGTACTTC.

This chain joins TRBV5-5 and TRBJ2-2; D gene ambiguous. V lost 0 bases and J lost 6, with 6 bases in between. CDR1 is SGHKS and CDR2 is YYEKEE in the germline V gene (reference sequence). The CDR3 is made up of 13 amino acids. The DNA for the CDR3 is TGTGCCAGCAGCTTGGGCGGAGCCGGGGAGCTGTTTTTT. This gives the protein CASSLGGAGELFF.

The rearrangement links TRBV5-1 to TRBJ2-7, with 11 bases matching TRBD1. The CDR3 has 16 residues. Germline V gene sequence: CDR1 SGHRS, CDR2 YFSETQ. V trimming: 0 bases; J trimming: 7 bases; junction bases outside the gene matches: 9. The CDR3 reads CASSLGSGQGGEEQYF. CDR3 DNA sequence: TGCGCCAGCAGCTTGGGGTCGGGACAGGGGGGAGAAGAGCAGTACTTC.

This clone has a handful of counts. The chain joins TRBV9 to TRBJ1-1, with D perhaps TRBD1 (5 bases). The CDR3 length is 13 residues. Germline CDR1 is SGDLS and CDR2 is YYNGEE. V was cut by 3 bases and J by 1 base, with 7 bases left in between. The CDR3 sequence is CASSDDRNTEAFF. Written as DNA, the CDR3 is TGTGCCAGCAGCGACGACAGGAACACTGAAGCTTTCTTT.

The chain combines TRBV20-1 with TRBJ2-5; D is perhaps TRBD1 (5 bases). V was pared by 0 bases and J by 10 bases, with 9 bases between. CDR1 and CDR2 from the germline V gene are DFQATT and SNEGSKA (reference sequence). The CDR3 extends over 11 amino acids. The CDR3 DNA follows: TGCAGTGCTAGAGACAACAGGATCCAGTACTTC. Its translation is CSARDNRIQYF.

V and J are TRBV5-4 and TRBJ2-7; TRBD2 matches 11 bases. After removal of 2 bases from V and 1 base from J, the junction contained 8 bases not matched to a gene. Germline V gives CDR1 SGHNT, CDR2 YYREEE (reference sequence). The CDR3 contains 17 residues. The CDR3 DNA follows: TGTGCCAGCAGCTTAAATGGAGGACTAGCGGGTTCCTACGAGCAGTACTTC. It yields the protein CASSLNGGLAGSYEQYF.

The genes are TRBV19 and TRBJ1-2, with 7 bases lining up with TRBD1. The germline gives CDR1 LNHDA, CDR2 SQIVND (reference sequence). V lost 1 base and J lost 4; bases outside the gene matches: 3. The CDR3 is 14 amino acids. CDR3 sequence reads: CASSIGQGIYGYTF. For the CDR3, the DNA is TGTGCCAGTAGTATAGGACAGGGAATCTATGGCTACACCTTC.

V usage is TRBV11-2 and J usage is TRBJ2-1; 7 bases line up with TRBD2. J was trimmed by 8 bases and V by 7 bases; bases with no gene match: 17. The length of the CDR3 is 16 residues. The V gene's germline CDR1 is SGHAT and CDR2 FQNNGV. The CDR3 DNA sequence: TGTGCCAGCACCGAAAAATGGGCTAGCGGAGTGGATGAGCAGTTCTTC. Encoded protein: CASTEKWASGVDEQFF.

The rearrangement joins TRBV5-1 to TRBJ2-1, with TRBD2 matching over 11 bases. This CDR3 has 15 residues. V dropped 4 bases and J dropped 6; count of bases not matched to a gene: 6. Germline V gene data show CDR1 as SGHRS and CDR2 as YFSETQ. CDR3 in amino acids: CASSPSSGRLNEQFF. The CDR3 region has the DNA TGCGCCAGCAGCCCGTCTAGCGGGAGGCTCAATGAGCAGTTCTTC.

The DNA of the CDR3 is TGTGCCAGCAGCTTAGATGGCCGGGTAGGAGAGACCCAGTACTTC. It codes for CASSLDGRVGETQYF. This chain links TRBV11-3 with TRBJ2-5; D gene unclear. CDR3 length: 15 residues. V lost 0 bases and J lost 4, with 12 bases in between. Germline V gene lookup returns CDR1 SGHNT and CDR2 YENEEA.

The chain joins TRBV28 to TRBJ2-7; D is unresolved. The CDR3 length is 13 residues. Germline V gives CDR1 MDHEN, CDR2 SYDVKM. V lost 6 bases, J lost 5 bases, and 14 bases lay in between. CDR3 protein: CASRPGFVDEQYV. The CDR3 region has the DNA TGTGCCAGCAGGCCGGGTTTCGTAGACGAGCAGTACGTC.

The chain has TRBV14 and TRBJ1-4, with TRBD1 matching 7 bases. Germline V gene data show CDR1 as SGHDN and CDR2 as FVKESK. CDR3 length: 15 amino acids. The V and J ends lost 1 base and 8 bases, in that order; junction bases with no gene match: 7. CDR3 loop: CASSQVGTEREKLFF. CDR3 bases: TGTGCCAGCAGCCAAGTCGGGACAGAGCGGGAAAAACTGTTTTTT.

The CDR3 is CASSVGLAGGPRFWNEQFF. CDR3 in DNA: TGTGCCAGCAGCGTAGGGCTAGCGGGAGGGCCTCGGTTTTGGAATGAGCAGTTCTTC. The V and J genes are TRBV9 and TRBJ2-1; 12 nucleotides agree with TRBD2. Germline V lookup: CDR1 SGDLS, CDR2 YYNGEE. V gave up 0 bases and J gave up 7 bases; unmatched junction bases: 14. CDR3 length equals 19 residues.